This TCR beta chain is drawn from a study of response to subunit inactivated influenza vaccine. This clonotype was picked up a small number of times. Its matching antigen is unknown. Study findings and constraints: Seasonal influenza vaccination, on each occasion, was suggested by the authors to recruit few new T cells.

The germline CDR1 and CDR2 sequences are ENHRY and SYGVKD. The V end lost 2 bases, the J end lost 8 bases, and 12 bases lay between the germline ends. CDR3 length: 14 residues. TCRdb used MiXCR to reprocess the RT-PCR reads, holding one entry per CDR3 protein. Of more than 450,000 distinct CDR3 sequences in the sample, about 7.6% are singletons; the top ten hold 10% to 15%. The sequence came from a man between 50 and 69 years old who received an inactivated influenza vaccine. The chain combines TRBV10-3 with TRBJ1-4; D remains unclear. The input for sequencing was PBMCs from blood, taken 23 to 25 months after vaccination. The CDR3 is CAISEGSRGEKLFF. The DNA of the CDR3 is TGTGCCATCAGTGAGGGGTCCAGAGGAGAAAAACTGTTTTTT.